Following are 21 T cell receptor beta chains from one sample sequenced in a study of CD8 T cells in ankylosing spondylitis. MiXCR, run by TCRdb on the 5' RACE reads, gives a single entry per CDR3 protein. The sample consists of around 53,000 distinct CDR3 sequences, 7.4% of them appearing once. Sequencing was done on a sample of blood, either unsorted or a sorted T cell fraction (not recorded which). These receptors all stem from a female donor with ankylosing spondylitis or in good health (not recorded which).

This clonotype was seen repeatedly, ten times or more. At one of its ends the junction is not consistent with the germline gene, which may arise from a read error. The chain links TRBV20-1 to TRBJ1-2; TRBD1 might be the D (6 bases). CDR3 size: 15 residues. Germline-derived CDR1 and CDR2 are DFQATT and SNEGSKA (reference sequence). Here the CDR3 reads CSATSIGGALSGYTF. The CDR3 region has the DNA TGCAGCGCTACCTCAATCGGGGGCGCGCTTTCTGGCTACACCTTC.

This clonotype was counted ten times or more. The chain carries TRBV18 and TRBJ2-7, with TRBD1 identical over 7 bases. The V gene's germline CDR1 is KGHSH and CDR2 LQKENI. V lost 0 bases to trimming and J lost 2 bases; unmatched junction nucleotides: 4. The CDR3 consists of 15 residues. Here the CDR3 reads CASSPPTGNTYEQYF. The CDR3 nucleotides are TGTGCCAGCTCACCACCGACAGGGAACACCTACGAGCAGTACTTC.

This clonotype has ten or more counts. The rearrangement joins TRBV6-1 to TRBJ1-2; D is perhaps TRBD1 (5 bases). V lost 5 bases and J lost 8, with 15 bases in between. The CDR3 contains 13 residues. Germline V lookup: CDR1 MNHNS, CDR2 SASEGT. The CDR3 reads CASSQDRGEGYTF. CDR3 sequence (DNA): TGTGCCAGCAGTCAAGACAGAGGGGAGGGCTACACCTTC.

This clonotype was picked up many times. CDR3 coding DNA: TGCAGTGCCCCCCTTCGGGCGGGCCGCACAGATACGCAGTATTTT. It encodes CSAPLRAGRTDTQYF. The chain combines TRBV20-1 with TRBJ2-3, with a tentative D call TRBD2 (5 bases). The germline gives CDR1 DFQATT, CDR2 SNEGSKA (reference sequence). The V end lost 6 bases, the J end lost 1 base, and 17 bases lay between the germline ends. The CDR3 runs to 15 residues.

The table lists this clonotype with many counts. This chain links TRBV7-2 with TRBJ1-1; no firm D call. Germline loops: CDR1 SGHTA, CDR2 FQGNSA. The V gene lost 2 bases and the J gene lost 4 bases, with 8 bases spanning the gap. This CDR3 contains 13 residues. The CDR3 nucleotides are TGTGCCAGCAGCTTACCCCCCAGCACTGAAGCTTTCTTT. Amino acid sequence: CASSLPPSTEAFF.

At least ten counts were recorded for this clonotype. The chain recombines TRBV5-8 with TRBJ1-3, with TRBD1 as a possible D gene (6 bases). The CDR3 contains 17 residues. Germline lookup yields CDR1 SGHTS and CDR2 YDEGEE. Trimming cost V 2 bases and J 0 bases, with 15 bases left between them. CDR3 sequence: CASSFIRRTVSGNTIYF. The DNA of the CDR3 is TGTGCCAGCAGCTTCATTAGGCGGACAGTCTCTGGAAACACCATATATTTT.

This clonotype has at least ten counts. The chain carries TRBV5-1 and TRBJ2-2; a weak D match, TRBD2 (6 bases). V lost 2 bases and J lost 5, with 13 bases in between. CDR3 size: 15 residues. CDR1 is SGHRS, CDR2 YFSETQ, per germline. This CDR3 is CASSFLAAETGELFF. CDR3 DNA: TGCGCCAGCAGCTTCTTAGCGGCAGAGACCGGGGAGCTGTTTTTT.

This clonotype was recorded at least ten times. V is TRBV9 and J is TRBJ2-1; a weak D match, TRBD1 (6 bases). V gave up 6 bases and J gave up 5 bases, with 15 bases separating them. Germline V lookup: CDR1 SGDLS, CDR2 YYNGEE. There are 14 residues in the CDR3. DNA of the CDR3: TGTGCCAGCATCCACCGGACAGCTAACAATGAGCAGTTCTTC. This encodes CASIHRTANNEQFF.

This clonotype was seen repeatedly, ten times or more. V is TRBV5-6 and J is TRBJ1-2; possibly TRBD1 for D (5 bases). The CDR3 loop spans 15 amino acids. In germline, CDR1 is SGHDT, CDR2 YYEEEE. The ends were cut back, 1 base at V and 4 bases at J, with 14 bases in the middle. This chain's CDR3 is CASSLTGRNTYGYTF. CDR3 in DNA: TGTGCCAGCAGCTTGACGGGACGGAATACCTATGGCTACACCTTC.

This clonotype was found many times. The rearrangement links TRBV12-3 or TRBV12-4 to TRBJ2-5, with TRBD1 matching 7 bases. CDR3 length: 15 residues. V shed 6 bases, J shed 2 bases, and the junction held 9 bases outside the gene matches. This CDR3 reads CASSQTQGQQETQYF. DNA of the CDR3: TGTGCCAGCAGCCAAACCCAGGGACAGCAAGAGACCCAGTACTTC.

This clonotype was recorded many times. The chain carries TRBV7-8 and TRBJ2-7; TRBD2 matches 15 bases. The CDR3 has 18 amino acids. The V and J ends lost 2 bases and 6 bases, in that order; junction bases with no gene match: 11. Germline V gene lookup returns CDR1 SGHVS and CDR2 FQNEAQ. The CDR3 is CASSLTYQGLAGGGEQYV. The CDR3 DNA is TGTGCCAGCAGCTTAACCTATCAGGGACTAGCGGGGGGTGGCGAGCAGTACGTC.

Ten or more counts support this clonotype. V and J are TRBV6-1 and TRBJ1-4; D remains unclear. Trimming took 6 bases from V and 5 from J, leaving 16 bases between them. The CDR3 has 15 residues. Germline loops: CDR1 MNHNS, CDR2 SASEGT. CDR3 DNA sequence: TGTGCCAGCAGCCCCTATAACGAATTAAATGAAAAACTGTTTTTT. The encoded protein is CASSPYNELNEKLFF.

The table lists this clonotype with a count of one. In DNA form, the CDR3 reads TGTGCCAGCAGCCGGACTAGCGCGAAAACTTATTTT. This codes for CASSRTSAKTYF. The V and J genes are TRBV7-2 and TRBJ2-3; 9 bases map to TRBD2. The length of the CDR3 is 12 residues. CDR1 SGHTA and CDR2 FQGNSA come from the germline V gene. Trimming at V came to 5 bases and at J to 15 bases, leaving 9 bases not matched to a gene.

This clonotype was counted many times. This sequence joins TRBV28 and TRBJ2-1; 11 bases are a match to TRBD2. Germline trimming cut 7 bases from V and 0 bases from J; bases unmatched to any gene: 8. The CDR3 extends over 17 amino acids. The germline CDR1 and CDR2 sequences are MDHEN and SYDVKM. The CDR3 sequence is CASTSGGTPRSYNEQFF. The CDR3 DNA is TGTGCCAGCACTAGCGGGGGGACTCCCCGCTCCTACAATGAGCAGTTCTTC.

In DNA, the CDR3 is TGTGCCAGCAGTTCCCCAGGCTATGGCTACACCTTC. Amino acids: CASSSPGYGYTF. The chain has TRBV6-6 and TRBJ1-2; no clear D gene. The CDR3 covers 12 residues. Trimming pared 4 bases from V and 4 bases from J, leaving 7 bases between. CDR1 is MNHNY, CDR2 SVGAGI, per germline (reference sequence).

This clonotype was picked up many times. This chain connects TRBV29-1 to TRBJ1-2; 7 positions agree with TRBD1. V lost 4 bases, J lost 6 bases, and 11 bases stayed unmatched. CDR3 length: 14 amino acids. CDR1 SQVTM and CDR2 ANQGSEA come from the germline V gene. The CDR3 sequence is CSVVDRDGVDGYTF. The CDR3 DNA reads TGCAGCGTTGTAGACAGGGATGGTGTGGATGGCTACACCTTC.

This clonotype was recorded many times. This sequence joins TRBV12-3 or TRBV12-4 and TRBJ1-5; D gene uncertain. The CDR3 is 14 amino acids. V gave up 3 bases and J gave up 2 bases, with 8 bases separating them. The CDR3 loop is CASSLHTRNQPQHF. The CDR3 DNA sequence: TGTGCCAGCAGTTTGCATACCCGCAATCAGCCCCAGCATTTT.

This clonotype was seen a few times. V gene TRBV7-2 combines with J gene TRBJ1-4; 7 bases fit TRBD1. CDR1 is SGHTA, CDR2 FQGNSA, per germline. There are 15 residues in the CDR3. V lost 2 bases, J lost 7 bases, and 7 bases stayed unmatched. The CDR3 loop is CASSLRFQGGEKLFF. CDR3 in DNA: TGTGCCAGCAGCTTACGTTTCCAGGGGGGTGAAAAACTGTTTTTT.

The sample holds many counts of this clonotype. This CDR3 is CASSVRTGRITEAFF. CDR3 nucleotides: TGCGCCAGCAGCGTGAGGACAGGGAGAATCACTGAAGCTTTCTTT. V usage is TRBV5-1 and J usage is TRBJ1-1; 8 bases align to TRBD1. The CDR3 consists of 15 residues. Trimming at V came to 4 bases and at J to 4 bases, leaving 9 bases not matched to a gene. Germline values: CDR1 SGHRS, CDR2 YFSETQ.

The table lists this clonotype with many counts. The CDR3 loop reads CAISEPQGTMNTEAFF. For the CDR3, the DNA is TGTGCCATCAGTGAGCCTCAGGGCACGATGAACACTGAAGCTTTCTTT. The chain recombines TRBV10-3 with TRBJ1-1, with D perhaps matching TRBD1 (5 bases). The germline CDR1 and CDR2 sequences are ENHRY and SYGVKD. The length of the CDR3 is 16 residues. The V gene lost 2 bases and the J gene lost 0 bases, with 13 bases spanning the gap.

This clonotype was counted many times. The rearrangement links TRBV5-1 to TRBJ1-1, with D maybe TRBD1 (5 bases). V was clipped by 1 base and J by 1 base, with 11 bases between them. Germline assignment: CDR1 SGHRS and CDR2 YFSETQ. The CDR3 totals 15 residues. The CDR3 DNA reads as TGCGCCAGCAGCTTGATGGGGGAGCCGAACACTGAAGCTTTCTTT. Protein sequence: CASSLMGEPNTEAFF.